This T cell receptor (beta chain) appears in the sequencing data of a study of T cell clonality in common variable immunodeficiency. Assay used: immunoSEQ multiplex PCR; TCRdb lists only in-frame clones, some missing. Observed in the sample are 25,000 to 40,000 clones, none of them singletons. Ten or more counts support this clone. The read halts 3 residues ahead of the CDR3 end, with the missing end drawn from the germline J gene. CDR1 is GTSNPN, CDR2 SVGIG, per germline (reference sequence). V lost 5 bases and J lost 3, with 16 bases in between. The CDR3 length is 14 residues. What was sequenced was peripheral blood mononuclear cells. The chain employs TRBV30 and TRBJ1-2, with a weak D call TRBD1 (5 bases). The TCR originated in a person aged 18 to 70 in good health. CDR3 DNA (partial): TGTGCCTGGTATAACAGGAATGGGGACTATGGC. Translation gives CAWYNRNGDYG. In full, the CDR3 is CAWYNRNGDYGYTF.